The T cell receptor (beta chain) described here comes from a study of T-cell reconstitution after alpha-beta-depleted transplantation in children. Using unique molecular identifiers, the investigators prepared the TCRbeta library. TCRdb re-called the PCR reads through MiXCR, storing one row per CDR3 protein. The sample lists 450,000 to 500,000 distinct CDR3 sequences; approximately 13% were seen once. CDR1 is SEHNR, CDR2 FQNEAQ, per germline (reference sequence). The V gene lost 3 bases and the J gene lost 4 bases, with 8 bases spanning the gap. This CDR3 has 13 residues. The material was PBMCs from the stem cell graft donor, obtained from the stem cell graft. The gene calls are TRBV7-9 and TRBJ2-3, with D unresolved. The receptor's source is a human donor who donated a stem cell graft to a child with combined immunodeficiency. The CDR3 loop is CASSFSGSDTQYF. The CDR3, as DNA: TGTGCCAGCAGCTTCTCAGGATCAGATACGCAGTATTTT.